This is a list of T cell receptor beta chains from one sample in a study of PD-1 blockade in classical Hodgkin lymphoma. TCRdb keeps only in-frame clones here, not all; method: immunoSEQ multiplex PCR. The sample has 25,000 to 30,000 clones; about 86% are singletons. The source was CD4+ T cells from blood, collected before the fourth cycle of nivolumab. The receptors derive from a human donor with classical Hodgkin lymphoma. Both conserved end residues are part of each CDR3. D genes are given only for firm matches. Clone size is shown for a subset of rows, as once, few, many or a class of expanded clone.

TRBV6-1	TRBJ1-2	NA	TRBD1	CASRPGTGTYGYTF	TGTGCCAGCAGACCCGGGACAGGGACCTATGGCTACACCTTC
TRBV28	TRBJ1-6	NA	NA	CASSARGSNSPLHF	TGTGCCAGCAGCGCGAGGGGGTCTAATTCACCCCTCCACTTT
TRBV28	TRBJ2-7	NA	NA	CASSWAPGAISYEQYF	TGTGCCAGCAGTTGGGCCCCCGGGGCAATCTCCTACGAGCAGTACTTC
TRBV5-1	TRBJ2-6	NA	NA	CASSLPEPNVLTF	TGCGCCAGCAGCTTGCCCGAACCCAACGTCCTGACTTTC
TRBV21-1	TRBJ2-2	NA	NA	CASGRQLRLNTGELFF	TGTGCCAGCGGCAGACAGTTGAGATTGAACACCGGGGAGCTGTTTTTT
TRBV28	TRBJ1-1	NA	NA	CASSFWGTEAFF	TGTGCCAGCAGTTTTTGGGGGACTGAAGCTTTCTTT
TRBV11-2	TRBJ2-2	NA	NA	CASSPPGAGELFF	TGTGCCAGCAGCCCCCCGGGGGCCGGGGAGCTGTTTTTT
TRBV15	TRBJ2-3	NA	NA	CATSRDRVRTDTQYF	TGTGCCACCAGCAGAGATAGAGTGCGCACAGATACGCAGTATTTT
TRBV10-1	TRBJ2-2	NA	NA	CASSYMNTGELFF	TGCGCCAGCAGTTATATGAACACCGGGGAGCTGTTTTTT
TRBV7-8	TRBJ2-3	NA	NA	CASSPGREHTDTQYF	TGTGCCAGCAGCCCAGGACGGGAACACACAGATACGCAGTATTTT
TRBV30	TRBJ2-7	NA	TRBD2	CAWSLTSGPYEQYF	TGTGCCTGGAGTCTTACTAGCGGGCCGTACGAGCAGTACTTC
TRBV5-5	TRBJ1-4	NA	NA	CASSLTVTNEKLFF	TGTGCCAGCAGCTTGACAGTAACTAATGAAAAACTGTTTTTT
TRBV7-3	TRBJ2-7	NA	TRBD1	CASSFTGTGAYEQYF	TGTGCCAGCAGTTTCACCGGGACAGGGGCTTACGAGCAGTACTTC
TRBV6-6	TRBJ1-1	once	TRBD1	CASSFGGTAEAFF	TGTGCCAGCAGTTTTGGCGGGACAGCTGAAGCTTTCTTT
TRBV5-1	TRBJ1-1	NA	NA	CASSRLDRNTEAFF	TGCGCCAGCAGCCGCTTAGACAGGAACACTGAAGCTTTCTTT
TRBV5-1	TRBJ2-7	NA	TRBD2	CASREAGSSPYEQYF	TGCGCCAGCAGGGAAGCGGGATCGTCCCCCTACGAGCAGTACTTC
TRBV5-1	TRBJ2-3	NA	NA	CASRLGIGDTQYF	TGCGCCAGCAGGCTGGGGATAGGAGATACGCAGTATTTT
TRBV18	TRBJ1-3	few	NA	CASSPPGLHSGNTIYF	TGTGCCAGCTCACCACCGGGACTTCACTCTGGAAACACCATATATTTT
TRBV6-1	TRBJ2-7	NA	NA	CASSGGEDRSEQYF	TGTGCCAGCAGTGGGGGGGAGGACCGTAGCGAGCAGTACTTC
TRBV28	TRBJ1-1	NA	NA	CASSTTAPMNTEAFF	TGTGCCAGCAGCACGACAGCTCCTATGAACACTGAAGCTTTCTTT
TRBV14	TRBJ1-6	NA	NA	CASSLTQGALSSSPLHF	TGTGCCAGCAGCCTCACACAGGGTGCACTTTCCTCTTCACCCCTCCACTTT
TRBV28	TRBJ1-2	NA	TRBD1	CASTGRGTYGYTF	TGTGCCAGCACCGGCAGGGGGACCTATGGCTACACCTTC
TRBV28	TRBJ2-4	few	NA	CASSYEDVQYF	TGTGCCAGCAGCTATGAAGACGTTCAGTACTTC
TRBV11-2	TRBJ1-4	NA	NA	CASSSLTGPTNEKLFF	TGTGCCAGCAGCTCCTTAACGGGGCCGACTAATGAAAAACTGTTTTTT
TRBV5-8	TRBJ1-6	NA	NA	CASSPRPPGLNSPLHF	TGTGCCAGCAGCCCTCGCCCACCCGGGCTTAATTCACCCCTCCACTTT
TRBV10-3	TRBJ2-5	NA	TRBD2	CAISEGGSGGETQYF	TGTGCCATCAGTGAGGGGGGGAGCGGGGGAGAGACCCAGTACTTC
TRBV7-8	TRBJ1-5	few	NA	CASSGWVDQPQHF	TGTGCCAGCAGCGGCTGGGTGGATCAGCCCCAGCATTTT
TRBV2	TRBJ2-1	NA	NA	CASSEGPEYNEQFF	TGTGCCAGCAGTGAGGGACCCGAATACAATGAGCAGTTCTTC
TRBV5-6	TRBJ2-5	NA	TRBD2	CASSQGLAEETQYF	TGTGCCAGCAGCCAGGGACTAGCCGAGGAGACCCAGTACTTC
TRBV2	TRBJ2-7	NA	NA	CASRPRQESYEQYF	TGTGCCAGCAGGCCCCGACAGGAATCCTACGAGCAGTACTTC
TRBV18	TRBJ2-2	NA	NA	CASSPGRVPGELFF	TGTGCCAGCTCACCAGGAAGGGTTCCCGGGGAGCTGTTTTTT
TRBV15	TRBJ1-5	NA	TRBD1	CATSRDDRAWDVGPQHF	TGTGCCACCAGCAGAGACGACAGGGCCTGGGACGTGGGGCCCCAGCATTTT
TRBV4-1	TRBJ2-4	NA	NA	CASSQEEIGAKNIQYF	TGCGCCAGCAGCCAAGAAGAAATAGGGGCCAAAAACATTCAGTACTTC
TRBV7-2	TRBJ1-6	NA	NA	CASSLSSYNSPLHF	TGTGCCAGCAGCTTAAGCTCCTATAATTCACCCCTCCACTTT
TRBV5-5	TRBJ2-1	NA	TRBD1	CASSLRGRRASSYNEQFF	TGTGCCAGCAGCTTGAGGGGGCGCCGGGCCAGCTCCTACAATGAGCAGTTCTTC
TRBV5-8	TRBJ1-5	NA	TRBD1	CASSLRGQGGQPQHF	TGTGCCAGCAGCTTGAGGGGGCAGGGAGGTCAGCCCCAGCATTTT
TRBV5-1	TRBJ2-1	NA	NA	CASNRGSSYNEQFF	TGCGCCAGCAATCGGGGATCCTCCTACAATGAGCAGTTCTTC